The 9 T cell receptor beta chains below come from one sample, sequenced in a study of T cell repertoires in cytomegalovirus infection. A single record per CDR3 protein comes from TCRdb applying MiXCR to the reads. The data contain roughly 280,000 distinct CDR3 sequences, roughly 15% of them seen just once; the ten biggest clones take up 8.8%. Material: PBMCs. These receptors came from a human donor in good health (CMV status not recorded). Some clones in this sample may be carry-over from other donors' samples.

Ten or more counts support this clonotype. The chain is built from TRBV7-9 and TRBJ2-1, with TRBD2 matching over 9 bases. The CDR3 is 15 amino acids. CDR1 and CDR2 (germline): SEHNR, FQNEAQ (reference sequence). Trimming took 5 bases from V and 0 from J; bases not matched to a gene: 2. The chain's CDR3 is CASSLSGSSYNEQFF. The DNA for the CDR3 is TGTGCCAGCAGCCTTAGCGGGAGCTCCTACAATGAGCAGTTCTTC. Supplemented by reference TRBV7-9 and TRBJ2-1, the full variable domain reads DTGVSQNPRHKITKRGQNVTFRCDPISEHNRLYWYRQTLGQGPEFLTYFQNEAQLEKSRLLSDRFSAERPKGSFSTLEIQRTEQGDSAMYLCASSLSGSSYNEQFFGPGTRLTVL.

There are a few counts of this clonotype. This chain uses TRBV25-1 with TRBJ1-1; D is possibly TRBD1 (5 bases). V lost 7 bases and J lost 11, with 14 bases in between. Germline loops: CDR1 MGHDK, CDR2 SYGVNS. The CDR3 contains 11 residues. CDR3 bases: TGTGCCAGCAATAGGGGAGGTTGGGCTTTCTTT. Translated, it gives CASNRGGWAFF.

This clonotype was counted only a few times. The chain is built from TRBV25-1 and TRBJ2-7, with D hard to call. This CDR3 is 13 amino acids long. The V end lost 3 bases, the J end lost 2 bases, and 8 bases lay between the germline ends. CDR1 is MGHDK, CDR2 SYGVNS, per germline. DNA of the CDR3: TGTGCCAGCAGTGAGCGGTCACCCTACGAGCAGTACTTC. Translated, it gives CASSERSPYEQYF.

This clonotype has more than one count but fewer than ten. The chain has TRBV19 and TRBJ2-2; 10 bases line up with TRBD1. There are 14 residues in the CDR3. Trimming took 6 bases from V and 4 from J; bases not matched to a gene: 2. From germline, CDR1 is LNHDA and CDR2 SQIVND (reference sequence). CDR3 in amino acids: CASRGQGSTGELFF. CDR3 DNA sequence: TGTGCCAGTAGGGGACAGGGGAGCACCGGGGAGCTGTTTTTT.

This rearrangement joins TRBV5-4 to TRBJ2-5; 7 nucleotides match TRBD1. J lost 7 bases, V lost 0 bases, and 9 bases had no gene match. Looked up from germline, CDR1 is SGHNT and CDR2 is YYREEE (reference sequence). The length of the CDR3 is 15 residues. DNA for the CDR3: TGTGCCAGCAGCTTGGCATCAGGGGGTAGTGGGACCCAGTACTTC. It is translated as CASSLASGGSGTQYF.

This clonotype has at least ten counts. J is TRBJ1-5 and V is TRBV27, with 7 bases fitting TRBD1. The CDR3 covers 15 residues. Germline V gene sequence: CDR1 MNHEY, CDR2 SMNVEV (reference sequence). Unmatched junction bases numbered 9, after V lost 6 bases and J lost 4 bases. The CDR3 loop is CASSKDRMANQPQHF. The CDR3 DNA reads as TGTGCCAGCAGCAAGGACAGGATGGCTAATCAGCCCCAGCATTTT.

A note on this clonotype: One end of the junction fails to match germline, which may point to a read error. The CDR3 region has the DNA TGTGCCAGCAGTCACTCCGCTGGGGGCGGGCGCTCCTACGAGCAGTACTTC. It encodes CASSHSAGGGRSYEQYF. The chain links TRBV6-2 or TRBV6-3 to TRBJ2-7, with D maybe TRBD1 (6 bases). Germline assignment: CDR1 MNHEY and CDR2 SVGEGT. There are 17 residues in the CDR3.

The chain has TRBV12-3 or TRBV12-4 and TRBJ1-5, with TRBD1 as a possible D gene (6 bases). The V and J ends lost 6 bases and 2 bases respectively, with 14 bases between them. This CDR3 is built from 15 residues. The DNA of the CDR3 is TGTGCCAGCAGACTACAGGGTTTGGGCAATCAGCCCCAGCATTTT. This codes for CASRLQGLGNQPQHF.

V is TRBV7-9 and J is TRBJ2-7; 8 bases are a match to TRBD1. J gave up 1 base and V 8 bases, and 7 bases lay outside the gene matches. Per the germline V gene, CDR1 is SEHNR and CDR2 is FQNEAQ (reference sequence). The CDR3 runs to 14 residues. The CDR3 sequence: CASAAWDRSYEQYF. The CDR3 nucleotides are TGTGCCAGCGCGGCGTGGGACAGGTCCTACGAGCAGTACTTC.